This T cell receptor beta chain was obtained from a study of T cell repertoires in cytomegalovirus infection (dated by TCRdb to the late 2010s). Background for the entire study: The HLA type of each donor mattered for the analysis, because public TCR beta signatures pointed to carriage of CMV infection along with the matching HLA type. General findings and caveats noted by the study authors: Cumulative frequency of public TCR beta family members discriminated carriers of CMV infection plus the relevant HLA type in this cohort and an independent approximately 340-donor cohort. The ex vivo response was dominated by HLA-C-restricted CMV-specific TCR beta clonotypes, and the single most frequent clonotype in two of eight donors was supplied by these HLA-C-restricted clonotypes.

This clonotype was detected many times. Its antigen has not been determined. Qualities for individual bases were not recorded, and no much larger clone is one base off. The CDR3 measures 16 amino acids from cysteine to phenylalanine. The read is trimmed to its CDR3 DNA, 48 bases read in frame from base 1. Per the germline V gene, MDHEN is the CDR1 and SYDVKM is the CDR2. V drops 4 bases and J drops 2 bases, leaving 15 bases in between. TCRdb names Illumina HiSeq 1500 as the instrument used. TCRdb passed the public sequencing reads through fastp at Q25 and MiXCR, retaining productive beta sequences. Rows are combined by CDR3 protein, so each entry shows the most common genes and DNA. Here the sample has hundreds of thousands of distinct CDR3 sequences; 20% to 30% occur a single time. Approximately 8% of the sample is taken by the ten largest.

Sequencing was done on a sample of CD8+ T cells from PBMCs. The V and J segments used are TRBV28 and TRBJ2-1; the D gene may be TRBD1 or TRBD2, since each aligns over 6 bases. This TCR was recovered from a human donor in good health (CMV status not recorded). Some clones in this sample may be carry-over from other donors' samples. The nucleotide sequence reads TGTGCCAGCAGTTCCGTGGGGGGCTCGGCCTACAATGAGCAGTTCTTC. It translates to CASSSVGGSAYNEQFF. The CDR3 plus the reference TRBV28 and TRBJ2-1 genes for the other parts give the full variable domain: DVKVTQSSRYLVKRTGEKVFLECVQDMDHENMFWYRQDPGLGLRLIYFSYDVKMKEKGDIPEGYSVSREKKERFSLILESASTNQTSMYLCASSSVGGSAYNEQFFGPGTRLTVL.